One and the same sample provided the 30 T cell receptor beta chains below, sequenced in a study of CXCR3-negative and CXCR3-positive naive CD8 T cells. Broader study findings: Naive cells that were CXCR3-positive had more hydrophobic TRB CDR3s (compared with CXCR3-negative naive cells).

5' RACE that incorporated UMI labels was used to prepare the TRB cDNA libraries. With the 5' RACE reads reprocessed, TCRdb shows one record per CDR3 protein and no DNA. The sample totals about 7,000 distinct CDR3 sequences; its top ten clones hold 1.5% to 2%. Their recognized antigens are unknown. The sequenced material came from naive CXCR3+ CD8+ T cells from blood. Subset described: CD45RO-CCR7+CD27+CD95- naive CD8+ T cells expressing CXCR3 (TNR3+). These receptors originate from a human donor in good health. Some clones in this sample may be carry-over from other donors' samples.

The chain links TRBV29-1 to TRBJ2-1; as DNA is missing, the TRBD2 call by TCRdb cannot be tested. CDR3 length: 15 residues. Germline V lookup: CDR1 SQVTM, CDR2 ANQGSEA. Here the CDR3 reads CSVEVAGGIYNEQFF.

The chain combines TRBV7-6 with TRBJ2-7; TCRdb indicates TRBD1, and absent DNA this call remains unverified. The CDR3 is 15 amino acids. The germline V gene has CDR1 SGHVS and CDR2 FNYEAQ. The CDR3 region is CASSPGTGSSYEQYF.

This clonotype registers medium-sized by frequency. This sequence joins TRBV29-1 and TRBJ2-1. The V gene's germline CDR1 is SQVTM and CDR2 ANQGSEA. CDR3 length equals 16 residues. The CDR3 protein is CSAVGLDGYSYNEQFF.

V is TRBV21-1 and J is TRBJ2-4; the D gene TCRdb calls, TRBD2, cannot be checked with no DNA. TRBV21-1 is labeled a pseudogene. The CDR3 contains 17 residues. This CDR3 reads CASSKPSGPIAKNIQYF.

This chain connects TRBV4-1 to TRBJ2-1; there is no DNA to check the TCRdb D call of TRBD1. The CDR3 spans 16 residues. CDR1 is MGHRA and CDR2 is YSYEKL in the germline V gene. This CDR3 reads CASSRGQHNSYNEQFF.

This chain links TRBV29-1 with TRBJ2-7; TCRdb calls TRBD1, which cannot be checked without DNA. From germline, CDR1 is SQVTM and CDR2 ANQGSEA. The CDR3 length is 12 residues. The CDR3 loop reads CSVRDSSYEQYF.

Measured by frequency, this clonotype is medium-sized. J is TRBJ2-2 and V is TRBV4-1; TCRdb reports TRBD1, a call that lacks DNA to check it against. Germline V gene lookup returns CDR1 MGHRA and CDR2 YSYEKL. The CDR3 spans 14 residues. The CDR3 spells CASSPRWQHGELFF.

Considering frequency, this clonotype is medium-sized. The CDR3 reads CSVMGLAGGETQYF. J is TRBJ2-5 and V is TRBV29-1; lacking DNA, the TRBD2 call made by TCRdb goes unchecked. The CDR3 covers 14 residues. Germline V gives CDR1 SQVTM, CDR2 ANQGSEA. Supplemented by reference TRBV29-1 and TRBJ2-5, the full variable domain reads SAVISQKPSRDICQRGTSLTIQCQVDSQVTMMFWYRQQPGQSLTLIATANQGSEATYESGFVIDKFPISRPNLTFSTLTVSNMSPEDSSIYLCSVMGLAGGETQYFGPGTRLLVL.

Its frequency marks this clonotype as medium-sized (0.01 to 0.1%). V gene TRBV5-1 combines with J gene TRBJ1-1. CDR3 length: 13 residues. The germline gives CDR1 SGHRS, CDR2 YFSETQ. CDR3: CASSLATVTEAFF.

The chain couples TRBV19 to TRBJ2-3; TCRdb returns TRBD1, unconfirmable since there is no DNA. The CDR3 consists of 15 residues. Germline V CDR1 and CDR2: LNHDA, SQIVND (reference sequence). The CDR3 here is CASSMGDRVKDTQYF. The whole variable domain, filled in from reference TRBV19 and TRBJ2-3, reads DGGITQSPKYLFRKEGQNVTLSCEQNLNHDAMYWYRQDPGQGLRLIYYSQIVNDFQKGDIAEGYSVSREKKESFPLTVTSAQKNPTAFYLCASSMGDRVKDTQYFGPGTRLTVL.

This chain uses TRBV29-1 with TRBJ1-4; TCRdb's assignment of TRBD1 cannot be checked, as there is no DNA. Germline V gene data show CDR1 as SQVTM and CDR2 as ANQGSEA. The CDR3 consists of 15 residues. The CDR3 loop reads CSVEDRDSINEKLFF.

The rearrangement links TRBV29-1 to TRBJ2-5; lacking DNA, the TRBD1 call made by TCRdb goes unchecked. The CDR3 runs 17 residues. CDR1 and CDR2 (germline): SQVTM, ANQGSEA. The CDR3 is CSVEVQLRGARQETQYF.

Frequency places this clonotype as medium-sized. Here the CDR3 reads CATSDLRGEEQFF. The rearrangement links TRBV24-1 to TRBJ2-1; TCRdb lists TRBD1, though no DNA is available to test this call. Per the germline V gene, CDR1 is KGHDR and CDR2 is SFDVKD. The CDR3 loop spans 13 amino acids.

V gene TRBV6-5 combines with J gene TRBJ2-2. The germline V gene encodes CDR1 MNHEY and CDR2 SVGAGI. CDR3 length: 15 residues. The CDR3 spells CASRYSLSNTGELFF.

The chain recombines TRBV29-1 with TRBJ2-3; TCRdb calls TRBD2, which cannot be checked without DNA. Germline V lookup: CDR1 SQVTM, CDR2 ANQGSEA. The CDR3 consists of 14 residues. The CDR3 region is CSVTQRGATDTQYF.

This clonotype is medium-sized (0.01 to 0.1%) by frequency. The V call is TRBV29-1, the J call TRBJ1-2; TCRdb reports TRBD1, a call that lacks DNA to check it against. CDR3 size: 11 residues. The germline gives CDR1 SQVTM, CDR2 ANQGSEA. CDR3 in amino acids: CSVDQGYGYTF.

The CDR3 loop is CASSRDRFYEQFF. V usage is TRBV27 and J usage is TRBJ2-1; the D call from TCRdb, TRBD1, cannot be confirmed without DNA. Germline V lookup: CDR1 MNHEY, CDR2 SMNVEV (reference sequence). This CDR3 has 13 residues.

This chain joins TRBV19 and TRBJ1-1; with no DNA, the TCRdb D assignment of TRBD1 cannot be verified. The CDR3 length is 15 residues. CDR1 LNHDA and CDR2 SQIVND come from the germline V gene (reference sequence). CDR3 protein: CASSTPGPQHTEAFF.

By frequency, this clonotype is medium-sized. The chain combines TRBV5-1 with TRBJ2-1; TCRdb lists TRBD2, though no DNA is available to test this call. The CDR3 length is 16 residues. Germline CDR1 SGHRS, CDR2 YFSETQ. CDR3 region: CASSLGPSGLHNEQFF.

This clonotype registers medium-sized by frequency. The chain couples TRBV29-1 to TRBJ2-1; TCRdb proposes TRBD1, but this gene call is untestable without DNA. Germline values: CDR1 SQVTM, CDR2 ANQGSEA. The CDR3 sequence is 15 residues long. CDR3 in amino acids: CSPIQVLLGKNEQFF.

Frequency places this clonotype as medium-sized. The V gene is TRBV28, the J gene TRBJ1-4; the TRBD1 assignment by TCRdb is unverifiable without DNA. This CDR3 is 14 amino acids long. The germline V gene has CDR1 MDHEN and CDR2 SYDVKM. The CDR3: CASSFGDRGKKLFF.

The chain is built from TRBV21-1 and TRBJ1-2; TCRdb outputs TRBD1, but without DNA this stays unchecked. TRBV21-1 corresponds to a pseudogene. The CDR3 length is 14 residues. This chain's CDR3 is CASSRPTGNYGYTF.

The gene calls are TRBV20-1 and TRBJ2-3; TCRdb designates TRBD1, a call that cannot be tested without DNA. There are 13 residues in the CDR3. In germline, CDR1 is DFQATT, CDR2 SNEGSKA (reference sequence). The CDR3 sequence: CSARARGENTQYF.

The chain carries TRBV2 and TRBJ2-1; TCRdb selects TRBD1, and the lack of DNA leaves this call unchecked. The CDR3 is 14 residues long. Germline V gene data show CDR1 as SNHLY and CDR2 as FYNNEI. CDR3 sequence reads: CASSGWGPGNEQFF.

V is TRBV7-2 and J is TRBJ2-3; the TCRdb call, TRBD1, lacks DNA for checking. There are 16 residues in the CDR3. CDR1 is SGHTA and CDR2 is FQGNSA in the germline V gene. This chain's CDR3 is CARDSTGEGGTDTQYF. Looking up the rest from reference TRBV7-2 and TRBJ2-3 gives the full variable domain: GAGVSQSPSNKVTEKGKDVELRCDPISGHTALYWYRQSLGQGLEFLIYFQGNSAPDKSGLPSDRFSAERTGGSVSTLTIQRTQQEDSAVYLCARDSTGEGGTDTQYFGPGTRLTVL.

V is TRBV29-1 and J is TRBJ2-1; TCRdb picks TRBD2, but there is no DNA to check that call. Germline values: CDR1 SQVTM, CDR2 ANQGSEA. The CDR3 loop spans 13 amino acids. The CDR3 is CSVDGRPMGEQFF.

The V gene is TRBV28, the J gene TRBJ1-5; the D gene TCRdb calls, TRBD1, cannot be checked with no DNA. Germline loops: CDR1 MDHEN, CDR2 SYDVKM. The CDR3 length is 16 residues. CDR3 loop: CASSPWGQYSNQPQRF.

This clonotype is called medium-sized based on its frequency. The V and J genes are TRBV7-9 and TRBJ1-5. Germline V gives CDR1 SEHNR, CDR2 FQNEAQ (reference sequence). The CDR3 is 17 amino acids. The CDR3: CASNLGVGGDSNQPQHF.

This clonotype shows up as medium-sized (0.01 to 0.1%) by frequency. This chain joins TRBV13 and TRBJ2-7. This CDR3 spans 12 amino acids. Germline-derived CDR1 and CDR2 are PRHDT and FYEKMQ (reference sequence). The CDR3 protein is CASSLTPYEQYF.

This clonotype registers medium-sized by frequency. V gene TRBV27 combines with J gene TRBJ2-7; the TCRdb D gene call, TRBD1, has no DNA to confirm it. Looked up from germline, CDR1 is MNHEY and CDR2 is SMNVEV (reference sequence). The CDR3 runs 15 residues. This CDR3 is CASSLSGGQTYEQYF.